The T cell receptor beta chain described here comes from a study of blood T cell repertoires in COVID-19. As for the study in general: PBMCs, B-cell-depleted T cells, or T cells were the source of the cDNA or gDNA that made up the material.

With 1 base clipped from V and 7 bases from J, the junction kept 11 bases outside the gene matches. The CDR3 sequence is 17 residues long. Germline V CDR1 and CDR2: MDHEN, SYDVKM. TCRdb's copy holds only in-frame clones and misses some; the assay was immunoSEQ multiplex PCR. The table includes 180,000 or so clones, just over 85% detected once. The sequence derives from a man aged 60 to 75 with acute or convalescent COVID-19. This rearrangement joins TRBV28 to TRBJ2-1, with 9 bases aligning to TRBD1. Sample: peripheral blood. Here the CDR3 reads CASSLSVGDRAGNEQFF. DNA of the CDR3: TGTGCCAGCAGTTTATCGGTCGGGGACAGGGCTGGAAATGAGCAGTTCTTC.